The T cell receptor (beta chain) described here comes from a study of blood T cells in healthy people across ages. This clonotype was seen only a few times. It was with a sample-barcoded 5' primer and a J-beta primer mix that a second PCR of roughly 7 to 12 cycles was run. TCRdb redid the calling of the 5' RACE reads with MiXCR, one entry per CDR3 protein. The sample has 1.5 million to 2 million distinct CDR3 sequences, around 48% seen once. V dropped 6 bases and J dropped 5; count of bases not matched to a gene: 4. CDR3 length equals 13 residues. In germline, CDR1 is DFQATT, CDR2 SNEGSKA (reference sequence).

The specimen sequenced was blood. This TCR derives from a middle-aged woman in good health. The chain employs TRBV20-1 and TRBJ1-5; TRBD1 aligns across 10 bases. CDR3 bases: TGCAGTGCCCAGACAGGGGGCGATCAGCCCCAGCATTTT. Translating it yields CSAQTGGDQPQHF.